This T cell receptor beta chain was profiled in a study of early T cells in non-severe SARS-CoV-2 infection. Background on the study: Chains stayed unpaired after sequencing of bulk RNA from unsorted whole blood.

The study's findings and limits: Database matching using VDJdb favored anti-spike CD8 responses, with private and CD4 specificities left missing.

The V gene lost 0 bases and the J gene lost 0 bases, with 6 bases spanning the gap. The germline gives CDR1 SGHRS, CDR2 YFSETQ. The CDR3 spans 14 residues. The table lists this clonotype with a few counts. Its matching antigen is unknown. Researchers attached unique molecular identifiers to individual cDNA molecules. TCRdb processed the 5' RACE reads anew with MiXCR; each CDR3 protein has one entry. Among tens of thousands of distinct CDR3 sequences listed, approximately 9.3% were seen once. Sequencing was done on a sample of whole blood. The receptor's source is an adult who was a healthcare worker with PCR-confirmed SARS-CoV-2 infection or an uninfected control (not recorded which). The chain joins TRBV5-1 to TRBJ2-5; D is undetermined. The CDR3 DNA reads TGCGCCAGCAGCTTGGATGGTAACCAAGAGACCCAGTACTTC. Translated, it gives CASSLDGNQETQYF.